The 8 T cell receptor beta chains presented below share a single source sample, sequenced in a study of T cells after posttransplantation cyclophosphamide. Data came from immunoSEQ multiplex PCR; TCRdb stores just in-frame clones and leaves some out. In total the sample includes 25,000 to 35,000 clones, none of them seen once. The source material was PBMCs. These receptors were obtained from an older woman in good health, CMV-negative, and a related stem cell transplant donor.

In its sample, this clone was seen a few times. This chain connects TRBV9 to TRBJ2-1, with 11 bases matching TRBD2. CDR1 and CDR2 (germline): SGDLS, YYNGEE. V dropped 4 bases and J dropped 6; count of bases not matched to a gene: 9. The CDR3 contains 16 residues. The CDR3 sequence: CASSRPGTSGPNEQFF. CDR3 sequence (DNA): TGTGCCAGCAGCCGCCCCGGGACTAGCGGCCCCAATGAGCAGTTCTTC.

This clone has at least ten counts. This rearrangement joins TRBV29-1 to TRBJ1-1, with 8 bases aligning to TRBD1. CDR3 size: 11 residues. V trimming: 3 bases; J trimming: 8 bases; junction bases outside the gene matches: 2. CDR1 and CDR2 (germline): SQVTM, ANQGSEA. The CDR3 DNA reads TGCAGCGTTGAGCGACAGGGGGAAGCTTTCTTT. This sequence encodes CSVERQGEAFF. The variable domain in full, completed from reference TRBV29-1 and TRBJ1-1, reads SAVISQKPSRDICQRGTSLTIQCQVDSQVTMMFWYRQQPGQSLTLIATANQGSEATYESGFVIDKFPISRPNLTFSTLTVSNMSPEDSSIYLCSVERQGEAFFGQGTRLTVV.

Here the CDR3 reads CATSDLHRNQPQHF. CDR3 nucleotides: TGTGCCACCAGTGATTTGCATAGAAATCAGCCCCAGCATTTT. The rearrangement links TRBV24-1 to TRBJ1-5; no reliable D call. Germline CDR1 reads KGHDR; CDR2 reads SFDVKD. Trimming shortened V by 0 bases and J by 4 bases, and 6 bases separated the two germline ends. There are 14 residues in the CDR3.

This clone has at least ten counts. DNA for the CDR3: TGTGCCAGCAGTGAATATACTGAAGCTTTCTTT. This gives the protein CASSEYTEAFF. The chain joins TRBV2 to TRBJ1-1; D call uncertain. The V and J ends lost 2 bases and 5 bases respectively, with 3 bases between them. CDR1 and CDR2 (germline): SNHLY, FYNNEI. The CDR3 runs 11 residues.

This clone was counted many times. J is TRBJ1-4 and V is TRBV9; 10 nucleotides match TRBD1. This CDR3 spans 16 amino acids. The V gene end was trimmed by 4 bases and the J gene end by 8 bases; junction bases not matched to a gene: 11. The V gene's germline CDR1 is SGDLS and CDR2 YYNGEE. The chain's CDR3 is CASSSGQGIFSEKLFF. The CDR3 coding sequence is TGTGCCAGCAGCTCGGGACAGGGGATTTTCTCAGAAAAACTGTTTTTT.

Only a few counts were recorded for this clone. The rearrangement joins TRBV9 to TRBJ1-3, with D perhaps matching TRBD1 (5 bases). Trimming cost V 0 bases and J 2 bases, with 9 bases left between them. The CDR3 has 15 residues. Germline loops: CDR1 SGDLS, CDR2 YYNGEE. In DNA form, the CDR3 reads TGTGCCAGCAGCGTAGGGGGCAATACTGGAAACACCATATATTTT. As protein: CASSVGGNTGNTIYF. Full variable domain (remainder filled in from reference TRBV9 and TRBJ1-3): DSGVTQTPKHLITATGQRVTLRCSPRSGDLSVYWYQQSLDQGLQFLIQYYNGEERAKGNILERFSAQQFPDLHSELNLSSLELGDSALYFCASSVGGNTGNTIYFGEGSWLTVV.

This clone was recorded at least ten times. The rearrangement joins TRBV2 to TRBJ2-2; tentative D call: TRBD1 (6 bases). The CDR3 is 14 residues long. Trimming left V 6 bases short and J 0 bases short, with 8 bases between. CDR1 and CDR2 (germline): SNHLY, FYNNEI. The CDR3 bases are TGTGCCAGCAGACAGGGATCGAACACCGGGGAGCTGTTTTTT. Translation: CASRQGSNTGELFF.

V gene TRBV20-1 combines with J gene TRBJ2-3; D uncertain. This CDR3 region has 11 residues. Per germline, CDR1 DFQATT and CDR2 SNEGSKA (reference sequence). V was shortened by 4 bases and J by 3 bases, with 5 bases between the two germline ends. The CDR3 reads CSAISTDTQYF. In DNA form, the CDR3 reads TGCAGTGCTATTTCTACAGATACGCAGTATTTT.